The present T cell receptor (beta chain) was sequenced within a study of CD8 T cells in Susac syndrome. Points from the study as a whole: The study conceded that its TCR sequencing and HLA analysis involved relatively few individuals.

Through negative isolation, CD4+ and CD8+ T cells were obtained, while TEMRA cells were enriched using FACS. Details on this clonotype: The antigen is unknown.

Germline V gene sequence: CDR1 MGHDK, CDR2 SYGVNS. The V end was cut by 0 bases, the J end by 9 bases, with 6 bases between. This CDR3 spans 12 amino acids. Reverse transcription used 0.5 to 1 ug RNA and random hexamers. TCRdb redid the calling of the immunoSEQ multiplex PCR reads with MiXCR, one entry per CDR3 protein. The table records under 200,000 distinct CDR3 sequences, 93% of them present only once. This clonotype was sampled from a human donor in good health. The rearrangement joins TRBV25-1 to TRBJ2-1; D unclear. The sequenced sample consisted of CD4+ T cells from PBMCs. The CDR3 region has the DNA TGTGCCAGCAGTGAATATTATGGTGAGCAGTTCTTC. Translating it yields CASSEYYGEQFF.